Shown below are 26 T cell receptor beta chains from a single sample sequenced in a study of CD8+CD57+ T cells in acquired aplastic anemia. Researchers used genomic DNA as the template to profile TCR beta VDJ and CDR3. TCRdb called the reads again in MiXCR, with one record for every CDR3 protein. This table has about 160,000 distinct CDR3 sequences, about two thirds appearing once. Patients included in sequencing had previously demonstrated CD8+CD57+ cell expansion by flow cytometry. Sequenced sample: sorted CD4+, CD8+, or CD8+CD57+ T cells (not recorded which) from PBMCs. The receptors originated from a human donor with aplastic anemia.

The chain couples TRBV29-1 to TRBJ2-3; D unclear. The V gene's germline CDR1 is SQVTM and CDR2 ANQGSEA. With 4 bases removed from V and 0 bases from J, the gap between germline ends came to 11 bases. The CDR3 length is 14 residues. The CDR3 protein is CSVGLRISTDTQYF. For the CDR3, the DNA is TGCAGCGTTGGTTTACGGATTAGCACAGATACGCAGTATTTT.

This clonotype was counted once. The CDR3 reads CASATSRGTEFVGYTF. The CDR3, as DNA: TGTGCCAGCGCGACTTCCCGCGGGACAGAATTTGTCGGCTACACCTTC. The chain employs TRBV6-5 and TRBJ1-2, with 7 bases aligning to TRBD1. Germline V lookup: CDR1 MNHEY, CDR2 SVGAGI. V shed 8 bases and J 8 bases; nucleotides not matched to a gene: 20. This CDR3 region has 16 residues.

DNA of the CDR3: TGTGCCAGCAGTGAAGGGGAGGTGAACACTGAAGCTTTCTTT. Its translation is CASSEGEVNTEAFF. This chain connects TRBV2 to TRBJ1-1; D unclear. V shed 1 base and J shed 0 bases, with 6 bases lying between them. Germline CDR1 is SNHLY and CDR2 is FYNNEI. This CDR3 has 14 residues.

CDR3 sequence (DNA): TGTGCCAGCAGAGGACAGGGCTACACTGAAGCTTTCTTT. Translated: CASRGQGYTEAFF. The chain uses TRBV2 and TRBJ1-1; TRBD1 aligns across 8 bases. This CDR3 has 13 amino acids. CDR1 SNHLY and CDR2 FYNNEI come from the germline V gene. Trimming at V came to 6 bases and at J to 3 bases, leaving 3 bases not matched to a gene.

V gene TRBV11-2 combines with J gene TRBJ2-7, with D possibly TRBD2 on 6 matching bases. Per the germline V gene, CDR1 is SGHAT and CDR2 is FQNNGV. This CDR3 is built from 12 residues. Trimming took 5 bases from V and 6 from J, leaving 11 bases between them. This chain's CDR3 is CASSLGLSEQYF. CDR3 nucleotide sequence: TGTGCCAGCAGCCTGGGACTCTCCGAGCAGTACTTC. The complete variable domain, with remaining parts taken from reference TRBV11-2 and TRBJ2-7, reads EAGVAQSPRYKIIEKRQSVAFWCNPISGHATLYWYQQILGQGPKLLIQFQNNGVVDDSQLPKDRFSAERLKGVDSTLKIQPAKLEDSAVYLCASSLGLSEQYFGPGTRLTVT.

This chain uses TRBV6-5 with TRBJ1-1; no clear D. Trimming took off 9 bases at V and 10 bases at J, with 12 bases between the two ends. The CDR3 has 10 amino acids. The germline V gene has CDR1 MNHEY and CDR2 SVGAGI. CDR3 sequence reads: CASEQRGAFF. CDR3 sequence (DNA): TGTGCCAGTGAACAGCGGGGAGCTTTCTTT.

The chain recombines TRBV7-9 with TRBJ2-1; D may be TRBD2 (7 bases). This CDR3 is built from 14 residues. V lost 0 bases and J 7 bases, leaving 10 bases between the germline ends. Germline V gene sequence: CDR1 SEHNR, CDR2 FQNEAQ (reference sequence). CDR3 protein: CASSLARGRNEQFF. The CDR3 DNA follows: TGTGCCAGCAGCTTAGCGCGGGGGCGAAATGAGCAGTTCTTC.

V and J are TRBV7-9 and TRBJ2-2; TRBD2 might be the D (5 bases). Trimming took off 5 bases at V and 4 bases at J, with 14 bases between the two ends. The germline V gene has CDR1 SEHNR and CDR2 FQNEAQ (reference sequence). The CDR3 consists of 15 residues. CDR3 DNA sequence: TGTGCCAGCAGCGGGCCCAATCGGGGCACCGGGGAGCTGTTTTTT. It codes for CASSGPNRGTGELFF.

This chain connects TRBV7-9 to TRBJ1-1; D remains ambiguous. TRBJ2-2 matches the DNA end more closely, so the J call is doubtful. CDR1 and CDR2 (germline): SEHNR, FQNEAQ (reference sequence). The CDR3 is 16 residues long. The DNA for the CDR3 is TGTGCCAGCAGCGTAGAGGACCACCTCGGGACCGGGGAGCTGTTTTTT. Protein product: CASSVEDHLGTGELFF.

The V and J genes are TRBV20-1 and TRBJ2-7; no clear D gene. CDR1 is DFQATT, CDR2 SNEGSKA, per germline (reference sequence). The length of the CDR3 is 12 residues. V lost 3 bases and J 4 bases, leaving 10 bases between the germline ends. The CDR3 DNA sequence: TGCAGTGCTAGCGACAAGGATTACGAGCAGTACGTC. Translated, it gives CSASDKDYEQYV.

This chain connects TRBV6-6 to TRBJ2-7, with D hard to call. Trimming left V 5 bases short and J 4 bases short, with 6 bases between. The germline gives CDR1 MNHNY, CDR2 SVGAGI (reference sequence). There are 11 residues in the CDR3. CDR3 sequence: CASSPQYEQYF. CDR3 DNA: TGTGCCAGCAGTCCTCAATACGAGCAGTACTTC.

On this clonotype itself: The junction and the germline gene differ at one end; a read error may be behind it. The V and J genes are TRBV7-9 and TRBJ2-7, with TRBD2 matching over 9 bases. CDR3 length equals 14 residues. CDR1 SEHNR and CDR2 FQNEAQ come from the germline V gene (reference sequence). The chain's CDR3 is CAGSSLAGEGEQYF. The CDR3 nucleotides are TGTGCCGGCAGCTCATTAGCGGGAGAGGGCGAGCAGTACTTC.

V and J are TRBV11-2 and TRBJ1-1; D uncertain. The CDR3 extends over 14 amino acids. Trimming took off 0 bases at V and 5 bases at J, with 10 bases between the two ends. Germline V gene lookup returns CDR1 SGHAT and CDR2 FQNNGV. In DNA, the CDR3 is TGTGCCAGCAGCTTAGATCAGTATTGGACTGAAGCTTTCTTT. It translates to CASSLDQYWTEAFF.

The chain links TRBV7-9 to TRBJ2-7; the D gene could be TRBD1 or TRBD2 (5 bases each). The CDR3 consists of 16 residues. The germline CDR1 and CDR2 sequences are SEHNR and FQNEAQ (reference sequence). The V end lost 0 bases, the J end lost 6 bases, and 18 bases lay between the germline ends. CDR3 in amino acids: CASSLASGPLLLEQYF. In DNA, the CDR3 is TGTGCCAGCAGCTTAGCCTCGGGGCCCTTGTTGCTCGAGCAGTACTTC.

The chain carries TRBV12-3 or TRBV12-4 and TRBJ1-2; D perhaps matches TRBD1 (6 bases). With 4 bases removed from V and 0 bases from J, the gap between germline ends came to 9 bases. The CDR3 spans 14 residues. CDR3 DNA sequence: TGTGCCAGCAGTTCGGGGGCAGCTAACTATGGCTACACCTTC. This translates into CASSSGAANYGYTF.

The chain uses TRBV20-1 and TRBJ2-4; weak D call: TRBD2 (5 bases). The length of the CDR3 is 13 residues. Germline loops: CDR1 DFQATT, CDR2 SNEGSKA (reference sequence). With 0 bases removed from V and 6 bases from J, the gap between germline ends came to 9 bases. The CDR3 protein is CSARDGRVNIQYF. CDR3 nucleotides: TGCAGTGCTAGAGATGGGCGGGTAAACATTCAGTACTTC.

The J gene is TRBJ2-6, the V gene TRBV4-1, with no clear D. Germline lookup yields CDR1 MGHRA and CDR2 YSYEKL. The CDR3 contains 15 residues. Trimming stripped 1 base from V and 0 bases from J, with 4 bases between. The CDR3 nucleotides read TGCGCCAGCAGCCAAGCGGTCTCTGGGGCCAACGTCCTGACTTTC. It specifies CASSQAVSGANVLTF.

V is TRBV7-9 and J is TRBJ2-5; 7 bases are shared with TRBD2. CDR1 is SEHNR, CDR2 FQNEAQ, per germline (reference sequence). Germline trimming cut 4 bases from V and 5 bases from J; bases unmatched to any gene: 10. There are 15 residues in the CDR3. CDR3 region: CASSSGGGASETQYF. CDR3 in DNA: TGTGCCAGCAGCTCGGGAGGTGGAGCCTCGGAGACCCAGTACTTC.

CDR3 protein: CASSVGHRTDTQYF. The DNA for the CDR3 is TGTGCCAGCAGCGTAGGACACAGGACAGATACGCAGTATTTT. J is TRBJ2-3 and V is TRBV9, with D perhaps TRBD1 (5 bases). The CDR3 covers 14 residues. Trimming left V 0 bases short and J 3 bases short, with 8 bases between. Germline lookup yields CDR1 SGDLS and CDR2 YYNGEE.

The chain joins TRBV7-6 to TRBJ2-2, with a possible D match to TRBD1 (6 bases). This CDR3 is 16 amino acids long. V gave up 6 bases and J gave up 0 bases, with 14 bases separating them. Per germline, CDR1 SGHVS and CDR2 FNYEAQ. The CDR3 DNA follows: TGTGCCAGCAGTTCCCCCCGGACAGCGAACACCGGGGAGCTGTTTTTT. Encoded protein: CASSSPRTANTGELFF.

This chain uses TRBV7-9 with TRBJ2-3, with D perhaps being TRBD1 or TRBD2 (5 bases each). Germline V gene sequence: CDR1 SEHNR, CDR2 FQNEAQ (reference sequence). The CDR3 length is 16 residues. The V end lost 1 base, the J end lost 1 base, and 12 bases lay between the germline ends. The CDR3 DNA is TGTGCCAGCAGCTTAGTCCCGGGGCCCGGCACAGATACGCAGTATTTT. It encodes CASSLVPGPGTDTQYF.

This clonotype occurred many times. The rearrangement links TRBV12-3 or TRBV12-4 to TRBJ1-2, with D unclear. There are 17 residues in the CDR3. The germline V and J ends were trimmed by 1 base and 5 bases, with 20 bases remaining between them. In nucleotides, the CDR3 is TGTGCCAGCAGTTTAGTAGGGTCCGGGAATCCGAGGTATGGCTACACCTTC. As protein: CASSLVGSGNPRYGYTF.

A single count supports this clonotype. The rearrangement links TRBV3-1 to TRBJ2-3, with D uncertain. The V end was cut by 2 bases, the J end by 1 base, with 7 bases between. The CDR3 consists of 14 residues. Per germline, CDR1 LGHDT and CDR2 YNNKEL (reference sequence). DNA for the CDR3: TGTGCCAGCAGCCAAATCGAACGCACAGATACGCAGTATTTT. Encoded protein: CASSQIERTDTQYF.

This clonotype was recorded at least ten times. The genes are TRBV27 and TRBJ1-1; D call uncertain. V shed 2 bases and J shed 4 bases, with 8 bases lying between them. Germline assignment: CDR1 MNHEY and CDR2 SMNVEV (reference sequence). The CDR3 loop spans 13 amino acids. The CDR3 is CASSLRSGTEAFF. The CDR3 DNA follows: TGTGCCAGCAGTTTACGTTCCGGCACTGAAGCTTTCTTT.

This chain uses TRBV7-2 with TRBJ1-1; tentative D call: TRBD1 (5 bases). CDR1 is SGHTA, CDR2 FQGNSA, per germline. The V end lost 5 bases, the J end lost 0 bases, and 10 bases lay between the germline ends. The CDR3 has 14 residues. This CDR3 is CASSRQSMNTEAFF. The CDR3 DNA sequence: TGTGCCAGCAGCCGACAGAGCATGAACACTGAAGCTTTCTTT.

Regarding this clonotype: At one end the junction does not follow the germline gene, possibly because of a read error. The rearrangement links TRBV7-3 to TRBJ2-7; TRBD1 is a possible D gene (5 bases). The CDR3 is 13 amino acids. CDR1 and CDR2 from the germline V gene are SGHTA and FQGTGA. DNA for the CDR3: TGCGCCAGCAGCCAAGCGACAGCCTACGAGAAGTACTTC. As protein: CASSQATAYEKYF.